Listed below are T cell receptor beta chains from one sample, sequenced in a study of graft-versus-host responses after intestinal transplantation. Produced via immunoSEQ multiplex PCR; TCRdb's table is partial and in-frame only. The data contain about 97,000 clones, approximately 90% of them singletons. The material sequenced was PBMCs, taken about 460 days after intestinal transplant. The source is a human patient who received an intestinal transplant, so some T cells may come from the graft donor. CDR3s include the opening cysteine and the closing phenylalanine or tryptophan. D genes are given only for firm matches. The size field is filled for only some rows; it gives once, few, many or a size class.

TGTGCCAGCAGCCCCACCGACAGGGGGAATGGCTACACCTTC	CASSPTDRGNGYTF	TRBJ1-2	TRBD1	TRBV7-8	-
TGCGCCAGCAGCCATTCCCTTCCCGGCCAAGCTAACTATGGCTACACCTTC	CASSHSLPGQANYGYTF	TRBJ1-2	-	TRBV4-1	-
TGTGCCAGCGGGCAGGGGACCGATAATTCACCCCTCCACTTT	CASGQGTDNSPLHF	TRBJ1-6	-	TRBV6-7	-
TGCGCCAGCAGCTTCACAGGGTACACCGGGGAGCTGTTTTTT	CASSFTGYTGELFF	TRBJ2-2	-	TRBV5-1	-
TGTGCCAGCATACGGGAGATAGCGTACTCCTACAATGAGCAGTTCTTC	CASIREIAYSYNEQFF	TRBJ2-1	-	TRBV2	-
TGTGCCAGCAGCTTCGAACGCAATCAGCCCCAGCATTTT	CASSFERNQPQHF	TRBJ1-5	-	TRBV7-2	-
TGTGCCAGTAGTACCAGACAGGGAGTCCACGAGCAGTACTTC	CASSTRQGVHEQYF	TRBJ2-7	TRBD1	TRBV19	-
TGTGCCAGCAGTTACCCGAGAGGCTCCGAGCAGTACTTC	CASSYPRGSEQYF	TRBJ2-7	-	TRBV6-6	-
TGTGCCAGCAGCCCCCAAGGACAGGGTTTCTTTTTT	CASSPQGQGFFF	TRBJ1-4	TRBD1	TRBV5-5	-
TGCGCCAGCAGCTTGGGACAGAGCAATCAGCCCCAGCATTTT	CASSLGQSNQPQHF	TRBJ1-5	-	TRBV5-1	once
TGTGCCAGTAGTATATCCCCCCAGGATAGCAATCAGCCCCAGCATTTT	CASSISPQDSNQPQHF	TRBJ1-5	-	TRBV19	-
TGTGCCGCCGGGACAGGGGGTTACGAGCAGTACTTC	CAAGTGGYEQYF	TRBJ2-7	TRBD1	TRBV7-6	-
TGTGCCAGCAGCTTAGTCACGGCCCAAGAGACCCAGTACTTC	CASSLVTAQETQYF	TRBJ2-5	-	TRBV7-6	-
TGTGCCAGCAGCCCCATAGGCCCAGGGGACACTGAAGCTTTCTTT	CASSPIGPGDTEAFF	TRBJ1-1	-	TRBV5-6	-
TGTGCTAGTGGCGCGGAAGGGTATGGCTACACCTTC	CASGAEGYGYTF	TRBJ1-2	-	TRBV12-5	-
TGTGCCAGCAGCTCCCTGGGGGGCAGGGGTCTATACAATGAGCAGTTCTTC	CASSSLGGRGLYNEQFF	TRBJ2-1	-	TRBV11-2	once
TGTGCCAGCAGCTTAGGGGGGGATTTAGATACGCAGTATTTT	CASSLGGDLDTQYF	TRBJ2-3	-	TRBV7-9	-
TGTGCCAGCAGCCATGTTTCGTGGGGGGGCCGGTACAATGAGCAGTTCTTC	CASSHVSWGGRYNEQFF	TRBJ2-1	-	TRBV14	-
TGTGCCACCAGGGGGGGGGCTCAGGGGCAGTTCTTC	CATRGGAQGQFF	TRBJ2-1	-	TRBV27	-
TGTGCCAGCGTAAGGGGCAGGGTATGGACTGAAGCTTTCTTT	CASVRGRVWTEAFF	TRBJ1-1	-	TRBV7-2	-
TGTGCCAGTAGTATCCAGACAGGGGGGGACACTGAAGCTTTCTTT	CASSIQTGGDTEAFF	TRBJ1-1	TRBD1	TRBV19	once
TGTGCCAGCTCAAGGATTAATGAAAAACTGTTTTTT	CASSRINEKLFF	TRBJ1-4	-	TRBV18	-
TGTGCCAGCAGTAACCGACAGGGACGGAATGGCTACACCTTC	CASSNRQGRNGYTF	TRBJ1-2	TRBD1	TRBV6-6	-
TGTGCCAGCCAGCAGGGCAATTCACCCCTCCACTTT	CASQQGNSPLHF	TRBJ1-6	-	TRBV2	-
TGTGCCAGCAGTGTCCGGGACCTTCCACACAATGAGCAGTTCTTC	CASSVRDLPHNEQFF	TRBJ2-1	-	TRBV6-4	-
TGTGCCAGCAGCCCGGGGGGGAACCCTAATTCACCCCTCCACTTT	CASSPGGNPNSPLHF	TRBJ1-6	-	TRBV9	-
TGTGCCAGCAGTTTCAACATCCTATACGAGCAGTACTTC	CASSFNILYEQYF	TRBJ2-7	-	TRBV6-5	-
TGTGCCAGCAGTGCCTGGACGGCAGTTTATAATTCACCCCTCCACTTT	CASSAWTAVYNSPLHF	TRBJ1-6	-	TRBV6-1	-
TGTGCCAGCAGCCGGGACCCGATCAACTACGAGCAGTACTTC	CASSRDPINYEQYF	TRBJ2-7	-	TRBV7-9	-
TGTGCCAGCAGCTCGGCAGTTTCGCCCTACGAGCAGTACTTC	CASSSAVSPYEQYF	TRBJ2-7	-	TRBV7-9	-
TGTGCTAGTGGTTTGGTACGTGGTCTTGGGAACACCATATATTTT	CASGLVRGLGNTIYF	TRBJ1-3	-	TRBV12-5	-
TGTGCCAGCAGCTTGAATAATTCACCCCTCCACTTT	CASSLNNSPLHF	TRBJ1-6	-	TRBV5-4	-
TGTGCCAGCAGCCCGGGGACAGGGGGCTACACCTTC	CASSPGTGGYTF	TRBJ1-2	TRBD1	TRBV13	-
TGTGCCAGCAGCCCGGACAGGGGGCGTCTTTACGAGCAGTACTTC	CASSPDRGRLYEQYF	TRBJ2-7	TRBD1	TRBV6-6	-
TGTGCCAGCAGACCCGACACCATGAACACTGAAGCTTTCTTT	CASRPDTMNTEAFF	TRBJ1-1	-	TRBV6-5	once
TGTGCCAGCAGTTTAGTGGGGCTGAACACTGAAGCTTTCTTT	CASSLVGLNTEAFF	TRBJ1-1	-	TRBV27	-
TGTGCCAGCAGCTCTGGGGGGAATCAGCCCCAGCATTTT	CASSSGGNQPQHF	TRBJ1-5	-	TRBV7-9	-
TGTGCCAGCAGGTACCGGGGGGGCCCCCCAGATACGCAGTATTTT	CASRYRGGPPDTQYF	TRBJ2-3	TRBD2	TRBV5-4	-
TGCAGCGTCGACGGTGGACAGAGCTCCTATAATTCACCCCTCCACTTT	CSVDGGQSSYNSPLHF	TRBJ1-6	-	TRBV29-1	-
TGCAGCGGAGGGAATTCCTACAATGAGCAGTTCTTC	CSGGNSYNEQFF	TRBJ2-1	-	TRBV29-1	-
TGTGCCAGTAGTTCGACAGGCGACGGCTACACCTTC	CASSSTGDGYTF	TRBJ1-2	-	TRBV19	-
TGCGCCAGCAGCGCCTCAGGGGTGACTAATGAAAAACTGTTTTTT	CASSASGVTNEKLFF	TRBJ1-4	-	TRBV5-1	-
TGTGCCAGCAGCCCTCCCCTTAGCGGGGGGACAGATACGCAGTATTTT	CASSPPLSGGTDTQYF	TRBJ2-3	TRBD2	TRBV7-9	-
TGCGCCAGCAGCCAAGGGTCTCTAGCGGGGGGCACAGATACGCAGTATTTT	CASSQGSLAGGTDTQYF	TRBJ2-3	TRBD2	TRBV4-1	-
TGTGCCAGCAGTTTGGGGACAGCCTACGAGCAGTACTTC	CASSLGTAYEQYF	TRBJ2-7	TRBD1	TRBV7-8	once
TGTGCCAGCAGTTACGGCGGGGCCAGCAATCAGCCCCAGCATTTT	CASSYGGASNQPQHF	TRBJ1-5	-	TRBV6-5	-
TGTGCCAGTAGTATCACGACAGGGCCAGGGGACACTGAAGCTTTCTTT	CASSITTGPGDTEAFF	TRBJ1-1	TRBD1	TRBV19	-